This TCR beta chain appears in the sequencing data of a study of T cells after yellow fever vaccination. Overall study context: Fractions low in cell number were prepared with SMART-Seq v4 Ultra Low Input.

In its sample, this clonotype was seen many times. TCRdb called the 5' RACE reads again in MiXCR, with one record for every CDR3 protein. Of fewer than 450,000 distinct CDR3 sequences listed, approximately 8% were seen once; the top ten hold 17%. This sequence was found in a man younger than 35 who received the YFV17D yellow fever vaccine. The sequenced sample was PBMCs, obtained more than 40 days after the first yellow fever vaccination.

The CDR3 region has the DNA TGTGCCAGCAGCCGGGCTGGACGGAGCTCCTACGAGCAGTACTTC. It codes for CASSRAGRSSYEQYF. V gene TRBV6-1 combines with J gene TRBJ2-7, with D unresolved. The germline gives CDR1 MNHNS, CDR2 SASEGT. CDR3 length: 15 residues. V lost 6 bases and J 0 bases, leaving 15 bases between the germline ends.